This is a list of T cell receptor beta chains from one sample in a study of shared clonotypes between healthy human individuals. Profiled with immunoSEQ multiplex PCR; TCRdb holds only in-frame clones, not every one. Here the sample spans roughly 1 million clones, around 82% being singletons. The sample taken for sequencing was memory CD4+ T cells from PBMCs. These receptors came from a man aged 18 to 29 in good health. Some clones in this sample may be carry-over from other donors' samples. Each CDR3 is given with its conserved first and last residue. Each record gives: D gene, clone size, V gene, J gene, CDR3 protein, CDR3 DNA. The D gene is left open where the match is weak. Clone size, where shown, is once, few, many, or a class for clones that have expanded.

d_gene: TRBD2; abundance: .; v_gene: TRBV10-2; j_gene: TRBJ2-3; CDR3aa: CAIGLAGADTQYF; CDR3nt: TGCGCCATTGGACTAGCGGGAGCAGATACGCAGTATTTT
d_gene: .; abundance: .; v_gene: TRBV19; j_gene: TRBJ1-5; CDR3aa: CASSRGTDSNQPQHF; CDR3nt: TGTGCCAGTAGTAGGGGGACGGATAGCAATCAGCCCCAGCATTTT
d_gene: TRBD1; abundance: .; v_gene: TRBV2; j_gene: TRBJ1-5; CDR3aa: CASSPTRTGSRQPQHF; CDR3nt: TGTGCCAGCAGTCCAACCAGGACAGGGTCCCGACAGCCCCAGCATTTT
d_gene: .; abundance: few; v_gene: TRBV27; j_gene: TRBJ2-2; CDR3aa: CASPYNTGELFF; CDR3nt: TGTGCCAGTCCTTACAACACCGGGGAGCTGTTTTTT
d_gene: .; abundance: many; v_gene: TRBV7-6; j_gene: TRBJ1-5; CDR3aa: CASSQSLGPQHF; CDR3nt: TGTGCCAGCAGCCAATCACTGGGGCCCCAGCATTTT
d_gene: TRBD2; abundance: .; v_gene: TRBV7-2; j_gene: TRBJ2-5; CDR3aa: CASSLLATGGETQYF; CDR3nt: TGTGCCAGCAGCCTACTAGCGACCGGAGGAGAGACCCAGTACTTC
d_gene: .; abundance: .; v_gene: TRBV6-1; j_gene: TRBJ2-4; CDR3aa: CASSEGDGNIQYF; CDR3nt: TGTGCCAGCAGTGAGGGGGACGGAAACATTCAGTACTTC
d_gene: .; abundance: .; v_gene: TRBV2; j_gene: TRBJ1-2; CDR3aa: CASSEAVDRYYTF; CDR3nt: TGTGCCAGCAGTGAAGCGGTAGACAGATACTACACCTTC
d_gene: TRBD1; abundance: .; v_gene: TRBV7-9; j_gene: TRBJ1-4; CDR3aa: CASSSGQGLNEKLFF; CDR3nt: TGTGCCAGCAGCTCCGGACAGGGGCTAAATGAAAAACTGTTTTTT
d_gene: .; abundance: .; v_gene: TRBV2; j_gene: TRBJ1-1; CDR3aa: CASSGPGTEAFF; CDR3nt: TGTGCCAGCAGCGGACCTGGCACTGAAGCTTTCTTT
d_gene: TRBD1; abundance: .; v_gene: TRBV25-1; j_gene: TRBJ2-4; CDR3aa: CASSDGQGDIQYF; CDR3nt: TGTGCCAGCAGTGATGGACAGGGGGACATTCAGTACTTC